These 4 T cell receptor beta chains were all obtained from the same sample, sequenced in a study of CD8 T cells in ankylosing spondylitis. For these TCRs, the target antigens are not known. General study results and limits: Characteristic, it appeared, of ankylosing spondylitis blood was a TCR beta motif of about eight highly homologous variants.

TCRdb re-derived calls from the 5' RACE reads in MiXCR, one entry per CDR3 protein. The sample has 700,000 or so distinct CDR3 sequences, 15% to 20% seen once. What was sequenced was blood, either unsorted or a sorted T cell fraction (not recorded which). All receptors derive from a male donor with ankylosing spondylitis.

The chain has TRBV4-1 and TRBJ1-1; 8 positions match TRBD1. From germline, CDR1 is MGHRA and CDR2 YSYEKL. This CDR3 is 13 amino acids long. With V trimmed by 3 bases and J by 10 bases, 7 bases remained unmatched. DNA for the CDR3: TGCGCCAGCAGCCAGGCTACAGGGGGGATAGCTTTCTTT. Translating gives CASSQATGGIAFF.

The CDR3 nucleotides read TGCGCCAGCAGCCAAGAGGTCGCGGGAGGGCCGGCAGATACGCAGTATTTT. Translated, it gives CASSQEVAGGPADTQYF. The rearrangement uses TRBV4-1 and TRBJ2-3, with 9 bases that match TRBD2. Germline V gene lookup returns CDR1 MGHRA and CDR2 YSYEKL. The CDR3 consists of 17 residues. V trimming: 0 bases; J trimming: 4 bases; junction bases outside the gene matches: 8.

This clonotype was counted only a few times. The gene calls are TRBV5-1 and TRBJ1-5, with D possibly matching TRBD1 (6 bases). Trimming stripped 2 bases from V and 6 bases from J, with 9 bases between. The CDR3 runs to 13 residues. The germline CDR1 and CDR2 sequences are SGHRS and YFSETQ. This CDR3 is CASSFWGPQPQHF. In DNA, the CDR3 is TGCGCCAGCAGCTTCTGGGGGCCTCAGCCCCAGCATTTT. Using reference TRBV5-1 and TRBJ1-5 for the parts outside the CDR3, the full variable domain is KAGVTQTPRYLIKTRGQQVTLSCSPISGHRSVSWYQQTPGQGLQFLFEYFSETQRNKGNFPGRFSGRQFSNSRSEMNVSTLELGDSALYLCASSFWGPQPQHFGDGTRLSIL.

This clonotype was counted between two and nine times. This rearrangement joins TRBV20-1 to TRBJ1-6; 10 nucleotides match TRBD1. Germline V lookup: CDR1 DFQATT, CDR2 SNEGSKA (reference sequence). CDR3 length: 14 amino acids. Trimming at V came to 5 bases and at J to 7 bases, leaving 5 bases not matched to a gene. CDR3 nucleotides: TGCAGTGCTGGGGGACAGGGGCAGAATTCACCCCTCCACTTT. Encoded protein: CSAGGQGQNSPLHF.